The 26 T cell receptor beta chains listed next were all sequenced from one sample in a study of cytomegalovirus exposure and HLA in healthy donors. Using immunoSEQ multiplex PCR, the repertoire was profiled, and TCRdb retains in-frame clones only, with some absent. The sample contains 55,000 to 65,000 clones, around 90% of which appear only once. Sequenced: PBMCs. All receptors come from a man younger than 35 in good health and CMV-seronegative.

The CDR3 region has the DNA TGCGCCAGCAGCTTGGGGACTAGCGGGTTCACAGATACGCAGTATTTT. Amino acids: CASSLGTSGFTDTQYF. This chain joins TRBV5-1 and TRBJ2-3, with 11 bases fitting TRBD2. V lost 0 bases to trimming and J lost 2 bases; unmatched junction nucleotides: 2. The CDR3 covers 16 residues. Germline values: CDR1 SGHRS, CDR2 YFSETQ.

The chain has TRBV7-9 and TRBJ2-3, with 10 bases identical to TRBD1. The CDR3 has 15 amino acids. Germline values: CDR1 SEHNR, CDR2 FQNEAQ (reference sequence). V trimming: 5 bases; J trimming: 3 bases; junction bases outside the gene matches: 5. The CDR3 sequence is CASSLGQGETDTQYF. CDR3 nucleotide sequence: TGTGCCAGCAGCCTTGGACAGGGGGAGACAGATACGCAGTATTTT. The full variable domain, rest sourced from reference TRBV7-9 and TRBJ2-3, is DTGVSQNPRHKITKRGQNVTFRCDPISEHNRLYWYRQTLGQGPEFLTYFQNEAQLEKSRLLSDRFSAERPKGSFSTLEIQRTEQGDSAMYLCASSLGQGETDTQYFGPGTRLTVL.

The rearrangement joins TRBV11-2 to TRBJ2-7, with 7 nucleotides matching TRBD2. The CDR3 has 15 residues. From germline, CDR1 is SGHAT and CDR2 FQNNGV. V trimming: 6 bases; J trimming: 0 bases; junction bases outside the gene matches: 8. The CDR3 nucleotides are TGTGCCAGCAGGGACCTAGCGGCAAGCTCCTACGAGCAGTACTTC. It yields the protein CASRDLAASSYEQYF.

This chain connects TRBV18 to TRBJ2-7, with TRBD1 identical over 8 bases. V trimming: 3 bases; J trimming: 4 bases; junction bases outside the gene matches: 11. The CDR3 runs 16 residues. Germline V gives CDR1 KGHSH, CDR2 LQKENI. The CDR3 DNA follows: TGTGCCAGCTCACCTTTCGCCGGGACAGGACTATACGAGCAGTACTTC. Protein product: CASSPFAGTGLYEQYF.

The chain uses TRBV6-1 and TRBJ2-4, with D tentatively TRBD2 (5 bases). Looked up from germline, CDR1 is MNHNS and CDR2 is SASEGT. The CDR3 consists of 14 residues. The germline V and J ends were trimmed by 6 bases and 8 bases, with 17 bases remaining between them. As DNA, the CDR3 is TGTGCCAGCAGCGGCAGTGAGGGTCGCTACATTCAGTACTTC. Translated: CASSGSEGRYIQYF.

This chain joins TRBV28 and TRBJ1-4; maybe TRBD1 (5 bases). The CDR3 is 15 amino acids. CDR1 is MDHEN and CDR2 is SYDVKM in the germline V gene. V was clipped by 2 bases and J by 8 bases, with 15 bases between them. The CDR3: CASSLSGERGEKLFF. The CDR3 DNA reads as TGTGCCAGCAGTTTAAGCGGGGAAAGGGGCGAAAAACTGTTTTTT.

V and J are TRBV9 and TRBJ2-1; TRBD2 agrees at 10 bases. Germline CDR1 reads SGDLS; CDR2 reads YYNGEE. Germline trimming cut 3 bases from V and 4 bases from J; bases unmatched to any gene: 4. The CDR3 runs to 15 residues. The CDR3 here is CASSASGSWYNEQFF. CDR3 in DNA: TGTGCCAGCAGCGCTAGCGGGAGTTGGTACAATGAGCAGTTCTTC.

The V and J genes are TRBV7-9 and TRBJ2-3; 7 positions match TRBD2. Germline V lookup: CDR1 SEHNR, CDR2 FQNEAQ (reference sequence). V trimming: 5 bases; J trimming: 1 base; junction bases outside the gene matches: 9. There are 16 residues in the CDR3. The CDR3: CASSPRGGSGTDTQYF. The CDR3 DNA sequence: TGTGCCAGCAGCCCTCGGGGCGGGAGCGGCACAGATACGCAGTATTTT.

In DNA, the CDR3 is TGTGCCAGCAGTGGGCCTGGGACAGGGATGGGGACAGATACGCAGTATTTT. Translated, it gives CASSGPGTGMGTDTQYF. The V gene is TRBV2, the J gene TRBJ2-3; 9 nucleotides line up with TRBD1. V dropped 4 bases and J dropped 3; count of bases not matched to a gene: 11. CDR1 and CDR2 (germline): SNHLY, FYNNEI. This CDR3 spans 17 amino acids.

The rearrangement joins TRBV5-6 to TRBJ1-2; 7 bases align to TRBD1. The germline V gene encodes CDR1 SGHDT and CDR2 YYEEEE. V gave up 2 bases and J gave up 8 bases; unmatched junction bases: 6. The CDR3 covers 13 residues. The CDR3 here is CASSFHGQAGYTF. DNA for the CDR3: TGTGCCAGCAGCTTCCATGGACAGGCCGGCTACACCTTC.

This clone was observed once. This rearrangement joins TRBV5-1 to TRBJ2-5, with 11 bases identical to TRBD2. Unmatched junction bases numbered 4, after V lost 1 base and J lost 2 bases. Per germline, CDR1 SGHRS and CDR2 YFSETQ. The length of the CDR3 is 16 residues. Here the CDR3 reads CASSLSLAGGQETQYF. The DNA for the CDR3 is TGCGCCAGCAGCTTGAGTCTAGCGGGGGGACAAGAGACCCAGTACTTC. The whole variable domain, filled in from reference TRBV5-1 and TRBJ2-5, reads KAGVTQTPRYLIKTRGQQVTLSCSPISGHRSVSWYQQTPGQGLQFLFEYFSETQRNKGNFPGRFSGRQFSNSRSEMNVSTLELGDSALYLCASSLSLAGGQETQYFGPGTRLLVL.

Remarks on this clone: Germline is not matched at one junction end, which may reflect a read error. The chain has TRBV7-2 and TRBJ1-2, with D maybe TRBD1 (5 bases). The CDR3 contains 15 residues. Germline V gene sequence: CDR1 SGHTA, CDR2 FQGNSA. As DNA, the CDR3 is TGTGCCAGCAGCCTAGCTCCCGCCGGGGGAGGTGGCTACACCTTC. Protein sequence: CASSLAPAGGGGYTF.

This clone is a singleton in its sample. The chain couples TRBV4-1 to TRBJ2-7; 8 nucleotides match TRBD2. Germline V lookup: CDR1 MGHRA, CDR2 YSYEKL. There are 15 residues in the CDR3. The J segment lost 5 bases and the V segment lost 0 bases, leaving 6 bases of the junction unmatched. CDR3 amino acids: CASSQDGTGGNEQYF. The DNA for the CDR3 is TGCGCCAGCAGCCAAGACGGGACGGGAGGGAACGAGCAGTACTTC.

The chain carries TRBV28 and TRBJ2-7, with 10 nucleotides matching TRBD1. In germline, CDR1 is MDHEN, CDR2 SYDVKM. The CDR3 runs 15 residues. V shed 7 bases and J 2 bases; nucleotides not matched to a gene: 8. The CDR3: CASNPRDRGPYEQYF. The CDR3 DNA sequence: TGTGCCAGCAACCCCAGGGACAGGGGTCCCTACGAGCAGTACTTC.

The chain couples TRBV5-1 to TRBJ2-3; 9 bases align to TRBD2. Germline V gene sequence: CDR1 SGHRS, CDR2 YFSETQ. The CDR3 spans 16 residues. V lost 0 bases and J lost 0; bases outside the gene matches: 2. This CDR3 is CASSLGLAVSTDTQYF. CDR3 bases: TGCGCCAGCAGCTTGGGACTAGCGGTCAGCACAGATACGCAGTATTTT.

Concerning this clone: The identical CDR3 is also encoded by other nucleotide sequences in the sample. The V and J genes are TRBV27 and TRBJ2-5, with D possibly matching TRBD1 (5 bases). Trimming shortened V by 1 base and J by 3 bases, and 6 bases separated the two germline ends. This CDR3 region has 13 residues. Germline-derived CDR1 and CDR2 are MNHEY and SMNVEV (reference sequence). The CDR3 nucleotides read TGTGCCAGCAGTTTATTAGGGGAAGAGACCCAGTACTTC. This encodes CASSLLGEETQYF.

The chain is built from TRBV4-3 and TRBJ2-2; 11 bases map to TRBD2. The ends lost 1 base at V and 0 bases at J; junction bases unmatched: 10. CDR1 is LGHNA, CDR2 YSLEER, per germline. The CDR3 runs to 20 residues. The chain's CDR3 is CASSQAVTSGSLTNTGELFF. The CDR3 nucleotides are TGCGCCAGCAGCCAAGCCGTAACTAGCGGGAGTTTGACGAACACCGGGGAGCTGTTTTTT.

This rearrangement joins TRBV4-3 to TRBJ1-1; D gene uncertain. The V gene lost 5 bases and the J gene lost 8 bases, with 12 bases spanning the gap. The length of the CDR3 is 12 residues. Germline CDR1 reads LGHNA; CDR2 reads YSLEER. The CDR3 DNA is TGCGCCAGCAGCTCTTTACGGGGAGAAGCTTTCTTT. It specifies CASSSLRGEAFF.

CDR3 sequence (DNA): TGTGCTAGCAGATCCGGGACTAGCGACACAGATACGCAGTATTTT. As protein: CASRSGTSDTDTQYF. The chain is built from TRBV12-5 and TRBJ2-3, with TRBD2 matching over 10 bases. The CDR3 has 15 residues. Germline assignment: CDR1 LGHNT and CDR2 FRNRAP. V was clipped by 9 bases and J by 2 bases; unmatched bases: 8.

The chain is built from TRBV2 and TRBJ2-3; TRBD1 matches at 8 bases. V shed 10 bases, J shed 0 bases, and the junction held 3 bases outside the gene matches. The CDR3 loop spans 13 amino acids. Germline CDR1 reads SNHLY; CDR2 reads FYNNEI. The CDR3 protein is CATGQGSTDTQYF. As DNA, the CDR3 is TGTGCCACCGGACAGGGCAGCACAGATACGCAGTATTTT.

The rearrangement uses TRBV9 and TRBJ1-4; D may be TRBD1 (6 bases). Germline V lookup: CDR1 SGDLS, CDR2 YYNGEE. The CDR3 consists of 16 residues. The V end was cut by 4 bases, the J end by 2 bases, with 15 bases between. This chain's CDR3 is CASSRRGALTNEKLFF. CDR3 in DNA: TGTGCCAGCAGCCGCCGGGGGGCCCTTACTAATGAAAAACTGTTTTTT.

This chain joins TRBV7-2 and TRBJ2-7; TRBD2 is a possible D gene (6 bases). V was shortened by 5 bases and J by 2 bases, with 13 bases between the two germline ends. The germline gives CDR1 SGHTA, CDR2 FQGNSA. The CDR3 is made up of 14 amino acids. In DNA form, the CDR3 reads TGTGCCAGCAGCCCCCCGGGGGTGGCCTACGAGCAGTACTTC. It codes for CASSPPGVAYEQYF.

The V gene is TRBV2, the J gene TRBJ2-2; 7 nucleotides agree with TRBD2. The CDR3 consists of 16 residues. Germline loops: CDR1 SNHLY, CDR2 FYNNEI. The ends lost 2 bases at V and 3 bases at J; junction bases unmatched: 6. In nucleotides, the CDR3 is TGTGCCAGCAGTGAATCTGGGAGGGTGGACACCGGGGAGCTGTTTTTT. As protein: CASSESGRVDTGELFF.

This sequence joins TRBV6-5 and TRBJ2-2; possible D gene TRBD2, 5 bases. Trimming took 2 bases from V and 5 from J, leaving 12 bases between them. The CDR3 contains 15 residues. Germline V gene data show CDR1 as MNHEY and CDR2 as SVGAGI. The CDR3 DNA is TGTGCCAGCAGTTACGCGGGTCAGACAACCGGGGAGCTGTTTTTT. Its translation: CASSYAGQTTGELFF.

This rearrangement joins TRBV2 to TRBJ2-7; D remains ambiguous. Germline V CDR1 and CDR2: SNHLY, FYNNEI. The CDR3 has 14 amino acids. V lost 3 bases and J lost 2, with 11 bases in between. CDR3: CASSDLAETYEQYF. DNA for the CDR3: TGTGCCAGCAGTGATCTGGCGGAGACCTACGAGCAGTACTTC.

V gene TRBV11-2 combines with J gene TRBJ1-4, with 9 bases aligning to TRBD1. V trimming: 4 bases; J trimming: 8 bases; junction bases outside the gene matches: 5. Germline V gene sequence: CDR1 SGHAT, CDR2 FQNNGV. CDR3 length: 14 residues. The CDR3 DNA reads TGTGCCAGCAGCTCGACAGGGGGAGACGAAAAACTGTTTTTT. Its translation: CASSSTGGDEKLFF.